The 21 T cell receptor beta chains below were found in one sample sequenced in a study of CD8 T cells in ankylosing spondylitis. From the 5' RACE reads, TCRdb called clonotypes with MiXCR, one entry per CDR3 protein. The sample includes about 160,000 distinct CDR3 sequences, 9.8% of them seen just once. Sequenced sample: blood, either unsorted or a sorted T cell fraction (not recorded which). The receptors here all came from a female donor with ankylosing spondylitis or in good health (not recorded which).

The chain's CDR3 is CASSNPGTAYYEQYF. For the CDR3, the DNA is TGTGCCAGCAGTAACCCCGGGACAGCATACTACGAGCAGTACTTC. The chain links TRBV6-2 or TRBV6-3 to TRBJ2-7; 7 bases are shared with TRBD1. Germline V gene lookup returns CDR1 MNHEY and CDR2 SVGEGT. CDR3 length equals 15 residues. Unmatched junction bases numbered 10, after V lost 5 bases and J lost 3 bases.

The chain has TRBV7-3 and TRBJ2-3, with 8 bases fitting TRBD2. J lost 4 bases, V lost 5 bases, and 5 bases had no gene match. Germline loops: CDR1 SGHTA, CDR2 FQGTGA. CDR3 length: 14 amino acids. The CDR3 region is CASSPAGGADTQYF. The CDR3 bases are TGTGCCAGCAGCCCGGCGGGGGGCGCAGATACGCAGTATTTT.

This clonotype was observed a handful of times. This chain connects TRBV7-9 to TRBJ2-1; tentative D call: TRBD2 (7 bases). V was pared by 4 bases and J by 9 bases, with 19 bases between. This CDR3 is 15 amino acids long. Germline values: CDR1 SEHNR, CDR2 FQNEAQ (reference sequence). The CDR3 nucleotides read TGTGCCAGCAGCTCAGGGAGGGGGATCGAAGGTGAGCAGTTCTTC. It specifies CASSSGRGIEGEQFF. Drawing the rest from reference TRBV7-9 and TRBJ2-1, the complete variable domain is DTGVSQNPRHKITKRGQNVTFRCDPISEHNRLYWYRQTLGQGPEFLTYFQNEAQLEKSRLLSDRFSAERPKGSFSTLEIQRTEQGDSAMYLCASSSGRGIEGEQFFGPGTRLTVL.

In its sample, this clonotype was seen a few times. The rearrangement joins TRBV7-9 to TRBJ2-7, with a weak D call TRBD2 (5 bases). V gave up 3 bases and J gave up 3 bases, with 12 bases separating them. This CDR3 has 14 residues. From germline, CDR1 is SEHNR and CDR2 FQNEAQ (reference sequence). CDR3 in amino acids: CASSLDAGNYEQYF. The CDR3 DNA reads TGTGCCAGCAGCTTGGACGCGGGCAACTACGAGCAGTACTTC. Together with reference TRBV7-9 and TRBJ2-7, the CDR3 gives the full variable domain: DTGVSQNPRHKITKRGQNVTFRCDPISEHNRLYWYRQTLGQGPEFLTYFQNEAQLEKSRLLSDRFSAERPKGSFSTLEIQRTEQGDSAMYLCASSLDAGNYEQYFGPGTRLTVT.

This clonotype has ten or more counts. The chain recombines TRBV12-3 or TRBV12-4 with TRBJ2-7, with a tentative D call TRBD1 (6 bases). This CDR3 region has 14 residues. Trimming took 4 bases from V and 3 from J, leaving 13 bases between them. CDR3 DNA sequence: TGTGCCAGCAGTTCTTCTGCGACAGGCTACGAGCAGTACTTC. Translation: CASSSSATGYEQYF.

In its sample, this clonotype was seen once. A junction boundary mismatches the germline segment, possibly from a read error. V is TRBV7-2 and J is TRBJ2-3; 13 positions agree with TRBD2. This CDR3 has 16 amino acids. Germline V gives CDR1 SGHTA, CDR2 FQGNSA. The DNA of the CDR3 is TGTGCCAGCAGCTTCGGGACTAGCGGGGCCACAAATACGCAGTATTTT. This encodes CASSFGTSGATNTQYF.

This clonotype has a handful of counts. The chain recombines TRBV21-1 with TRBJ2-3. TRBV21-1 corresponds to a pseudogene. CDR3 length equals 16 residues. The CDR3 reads CASSKLELWGTDTQYF. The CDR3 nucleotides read TGTGCCAGCAGCAAACTGGAGCTCTGGGGCACAGATACGCAGTATTTT.

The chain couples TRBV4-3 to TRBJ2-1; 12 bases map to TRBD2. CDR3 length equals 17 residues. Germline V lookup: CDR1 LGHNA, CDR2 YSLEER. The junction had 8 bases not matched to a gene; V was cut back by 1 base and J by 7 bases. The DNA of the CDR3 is TGCGCCAGCAGCCAAGGAAGGACTAGCGGGACGGGGAATGAGCAGTTCTTC. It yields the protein CASSQGRTSGTGNEQFF.

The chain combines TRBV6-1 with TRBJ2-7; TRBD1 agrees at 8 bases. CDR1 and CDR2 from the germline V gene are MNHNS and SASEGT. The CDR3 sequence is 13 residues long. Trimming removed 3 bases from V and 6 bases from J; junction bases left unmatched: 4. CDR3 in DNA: TGTGCCAGCAGTGACCCAGGGGGCAGCGAGCAGTACTTC. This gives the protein CASSDPGGSEQYF.

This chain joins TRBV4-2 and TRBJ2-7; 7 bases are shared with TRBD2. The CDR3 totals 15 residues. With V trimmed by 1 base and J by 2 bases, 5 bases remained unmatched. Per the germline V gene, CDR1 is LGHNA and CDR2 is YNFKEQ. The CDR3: CASSQAGTKAYEQYF. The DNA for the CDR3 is TGTGCCAGCAGCCAAGCCGGGACTAAGGCCTACGAGCAGTACTTC.

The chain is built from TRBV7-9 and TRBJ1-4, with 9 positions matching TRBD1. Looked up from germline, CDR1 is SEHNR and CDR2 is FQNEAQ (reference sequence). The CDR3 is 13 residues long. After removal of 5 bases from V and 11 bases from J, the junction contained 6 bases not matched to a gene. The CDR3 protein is CASSTGGAFKLFF. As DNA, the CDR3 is TGTGCCAGCAGCACAGGGGGCGCGTTCAAACTGTTTTTT.

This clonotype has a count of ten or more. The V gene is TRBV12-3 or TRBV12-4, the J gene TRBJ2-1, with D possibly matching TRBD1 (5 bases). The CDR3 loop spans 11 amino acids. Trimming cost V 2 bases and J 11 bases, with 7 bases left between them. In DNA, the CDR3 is TGTGCCAGCAGTTTAAAGGGGCAGCAGTTCTTC. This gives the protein CASSLKGQQFF.

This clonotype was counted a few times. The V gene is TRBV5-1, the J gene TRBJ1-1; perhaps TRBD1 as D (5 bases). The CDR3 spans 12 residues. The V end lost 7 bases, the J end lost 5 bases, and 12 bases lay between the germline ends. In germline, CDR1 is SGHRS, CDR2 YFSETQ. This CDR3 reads CASRNGGTEAFF. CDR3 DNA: TGCGCCAGCCGGAACGGGGGAACTGAAGCTTTCTTT.

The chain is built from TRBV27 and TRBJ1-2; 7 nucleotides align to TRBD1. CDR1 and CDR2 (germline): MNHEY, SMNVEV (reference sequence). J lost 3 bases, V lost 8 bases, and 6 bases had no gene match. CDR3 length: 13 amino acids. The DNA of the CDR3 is TGTGCCAGCCGCAGGGGACAGTACTATGGCTACACCTTC. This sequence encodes CASRRGQYYGYTF.

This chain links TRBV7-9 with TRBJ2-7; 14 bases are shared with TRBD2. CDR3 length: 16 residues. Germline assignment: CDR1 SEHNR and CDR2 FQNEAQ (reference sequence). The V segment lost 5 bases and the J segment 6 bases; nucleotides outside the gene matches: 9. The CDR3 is CASSPQTSGRGFEQYF. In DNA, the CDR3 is TGTGCCAGCAGCCCCCAGACTAGCGGGAGGGGATTCGAGCAGTACTTC.

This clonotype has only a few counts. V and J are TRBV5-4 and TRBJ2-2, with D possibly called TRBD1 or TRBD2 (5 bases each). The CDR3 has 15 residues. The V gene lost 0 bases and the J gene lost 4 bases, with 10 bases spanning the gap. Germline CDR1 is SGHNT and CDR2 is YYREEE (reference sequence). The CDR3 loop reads CASSLAGTGTGELFF. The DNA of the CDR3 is TGTGCCAGCAGCTTGGCAGGGACGGGCACCGGGGAGCTGTTTTTT.

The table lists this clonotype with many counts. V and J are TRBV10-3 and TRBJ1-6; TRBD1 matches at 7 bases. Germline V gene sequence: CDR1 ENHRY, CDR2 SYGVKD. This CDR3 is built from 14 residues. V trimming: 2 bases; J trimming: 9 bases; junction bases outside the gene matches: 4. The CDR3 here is CAISEDREVSPLHF. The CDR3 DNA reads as TGTGCCATCAGTGAGGACAGGGAGGTTTCACCCCTCCACTTT.

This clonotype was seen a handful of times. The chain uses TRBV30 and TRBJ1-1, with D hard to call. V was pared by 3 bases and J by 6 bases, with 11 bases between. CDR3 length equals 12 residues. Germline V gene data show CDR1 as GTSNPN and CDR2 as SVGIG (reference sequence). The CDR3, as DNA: TGTGCCTGGAGAAGTCAGGTACCTGAAGCTTTCTTT. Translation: CAWRSQVPEAFF. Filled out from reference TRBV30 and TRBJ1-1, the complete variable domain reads SQTIHQWPATLVQPVGSPLSLECTVEGTSNPNLYWYRQAAGRGLQLLFYSVGIGQISSEVPQNLSASRPQDRQFILSSKKLLLSDSGFYLCAWRSQVPEAFFGQGTRLTVV.

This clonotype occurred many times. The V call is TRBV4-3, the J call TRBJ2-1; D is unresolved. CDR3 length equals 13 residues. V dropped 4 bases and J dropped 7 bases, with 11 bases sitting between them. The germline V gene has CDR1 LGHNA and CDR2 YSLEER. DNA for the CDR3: TGCGCCAGCAGCCCCCACCCGTGGAATGAGCAGTTCTTC. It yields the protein CASSPHPWNEQFF.

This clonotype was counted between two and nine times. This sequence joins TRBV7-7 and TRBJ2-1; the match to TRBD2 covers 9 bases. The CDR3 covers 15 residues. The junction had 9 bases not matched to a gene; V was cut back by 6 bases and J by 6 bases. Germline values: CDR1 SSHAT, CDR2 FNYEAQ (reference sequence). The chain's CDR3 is CASSAGTSRSNEQFF. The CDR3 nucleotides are TGTGCCAGCAGTGCCGGGACTAGCAGGTCCAATGAGCAGTTCTTC.

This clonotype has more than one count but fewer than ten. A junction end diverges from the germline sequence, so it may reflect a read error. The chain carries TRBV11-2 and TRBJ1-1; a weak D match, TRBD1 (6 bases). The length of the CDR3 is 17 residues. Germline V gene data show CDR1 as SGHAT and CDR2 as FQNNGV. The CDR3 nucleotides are TGTGCCAGCAGTTTAGGGGGGCAGGGTTGGTTATTGGCCGAAGCTTTCTTT. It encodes CASSLGGQGWLLAEAFF.